This T cell receptor (beta chain) is drawn from a study of blood T cells in healthy people across ages. On this clonotype: What it recognizes is unknown.

Then a second PCR, running about 7 to 11 cycles, was carried out with a sample-barcoded 5' primer and a J-beta primer mix. TCRdb reprocessed the 5' RACE reads with MiXCR, giving one entry per CDR3 protein. The sample includes 800,000 or so distinct CDR3 sequences, roughly 25% of them seen just once. Overall study findings and caveats: Naive and antigen-experienced cells could not be conclusively compared, given unsorted PBMCs.

V lost 6 bases and J 0 bases, leaving 21 bases between the germline ends. From germline, CDR1 is DFQATT and CDR2 SNEGSKA (reference sequence). The CDR3 extends over 17 amino acids. These data also featured in a second study, about T cells of mothers and their children. According to that study: The extracted RNA was employed in its entirety for cDNA synthesis, at approximately 1.6 ug per 15 ul.

This sequence joins TRBV20-1 and TRBJ2-1; tentatively, D is TRBD1 (6 bases). The sequencing sample was made of blood. This clonotype originated in a boy younger than 18 in good health. The CDR3 loop is CSALDSFSRNSYNEQFF. CDR3 sequence (DNA): TGCAGTGCCTTGGACAGTTTTAGTAGGAACTCCTACAATGAGCAGTTCTTC.